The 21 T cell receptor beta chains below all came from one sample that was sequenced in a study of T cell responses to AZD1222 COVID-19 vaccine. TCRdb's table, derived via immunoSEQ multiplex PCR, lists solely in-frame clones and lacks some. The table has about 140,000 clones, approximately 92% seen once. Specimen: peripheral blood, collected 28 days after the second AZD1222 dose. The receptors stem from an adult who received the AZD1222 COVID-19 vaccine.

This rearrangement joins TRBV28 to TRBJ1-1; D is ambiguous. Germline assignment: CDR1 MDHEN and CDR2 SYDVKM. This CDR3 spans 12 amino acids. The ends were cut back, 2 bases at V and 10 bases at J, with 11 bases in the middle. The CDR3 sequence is CASSLTVRGAFF. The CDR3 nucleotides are TGTGCCAGCAGTTTAACCGTCCGAGGAGCTTTCTTT.

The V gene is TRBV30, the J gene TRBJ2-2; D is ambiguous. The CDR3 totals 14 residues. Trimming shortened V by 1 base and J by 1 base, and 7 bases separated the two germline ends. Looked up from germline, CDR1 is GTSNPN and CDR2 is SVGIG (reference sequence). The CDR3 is CAWSGAENTGELFF. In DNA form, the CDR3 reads TGTGCCTGGAGTGGGGCAGAGAACACCGGGGAGCTGTTTTTT.

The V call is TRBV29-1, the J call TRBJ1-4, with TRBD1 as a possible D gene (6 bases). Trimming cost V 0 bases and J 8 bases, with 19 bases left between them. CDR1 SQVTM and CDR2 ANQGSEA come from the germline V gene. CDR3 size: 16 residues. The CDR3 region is CSVEDPGAIREEKLFF. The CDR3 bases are TGCAGCGTTGAAGATCCAGGGGCCATTAGGGAGGAAAAACTGTTTTTT.

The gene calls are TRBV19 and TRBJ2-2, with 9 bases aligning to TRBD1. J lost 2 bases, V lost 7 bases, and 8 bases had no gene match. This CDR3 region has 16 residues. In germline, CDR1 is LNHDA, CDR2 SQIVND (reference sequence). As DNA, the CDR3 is TGTGCCAGTAACTTCCCGGGACAGGGAAACACCGGGGAGCTGTTTTTT. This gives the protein CASNFPGQGNTGELFF.

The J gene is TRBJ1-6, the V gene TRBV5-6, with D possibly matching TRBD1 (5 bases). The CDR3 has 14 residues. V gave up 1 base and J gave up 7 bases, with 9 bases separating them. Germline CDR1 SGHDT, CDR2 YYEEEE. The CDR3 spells CASSLQGPNSPLHF. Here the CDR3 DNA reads TGTGCCAGCAGCTTGCAGGGCCCCAATTCACCCCTCCACTTT.

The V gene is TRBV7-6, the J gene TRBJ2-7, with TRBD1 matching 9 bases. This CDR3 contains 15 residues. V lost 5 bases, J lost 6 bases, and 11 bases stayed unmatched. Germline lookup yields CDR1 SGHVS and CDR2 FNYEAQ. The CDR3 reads CASSPRTGVSIEQYF. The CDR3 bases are TGTGCCAGCAGCCCCCGGACAGGGGTTTCTATCGAGCAGTACTTC.

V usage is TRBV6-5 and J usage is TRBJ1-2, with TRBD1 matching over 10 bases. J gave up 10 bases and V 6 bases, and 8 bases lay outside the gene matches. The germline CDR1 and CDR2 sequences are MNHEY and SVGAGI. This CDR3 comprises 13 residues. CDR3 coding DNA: TGTGCCAGCAGCCTGACAGGGGGCCGTGACTACACCTTC. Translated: CASSLTGGRDYTF.

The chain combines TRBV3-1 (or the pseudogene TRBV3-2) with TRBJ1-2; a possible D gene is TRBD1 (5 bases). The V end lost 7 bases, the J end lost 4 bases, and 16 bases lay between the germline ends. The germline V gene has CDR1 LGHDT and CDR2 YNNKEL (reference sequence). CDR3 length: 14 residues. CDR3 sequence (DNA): TGTGCCAGCACTGGGGCAGGGCGCGGCTATGGCTACACCTTC. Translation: CASTGAGRGYGYTF.

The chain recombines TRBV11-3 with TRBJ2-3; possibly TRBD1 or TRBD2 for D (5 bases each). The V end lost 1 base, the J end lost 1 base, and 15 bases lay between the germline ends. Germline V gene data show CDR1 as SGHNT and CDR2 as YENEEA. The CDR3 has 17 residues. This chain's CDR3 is CASSLGLHGARTDTQYF. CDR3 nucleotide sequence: TGTGCCAGCAGCTTAGGGCTACACGGGGCCCGCACAGATACGCAGTATTTT.

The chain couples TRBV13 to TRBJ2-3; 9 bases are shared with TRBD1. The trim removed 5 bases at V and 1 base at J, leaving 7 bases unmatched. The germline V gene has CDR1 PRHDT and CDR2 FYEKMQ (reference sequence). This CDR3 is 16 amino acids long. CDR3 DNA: TGTGCCAGCAGCCGCCGGACAGGGGAAGGCACAGATACGCAGTATTTT. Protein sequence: CASSRRTGEGTDTQYF.

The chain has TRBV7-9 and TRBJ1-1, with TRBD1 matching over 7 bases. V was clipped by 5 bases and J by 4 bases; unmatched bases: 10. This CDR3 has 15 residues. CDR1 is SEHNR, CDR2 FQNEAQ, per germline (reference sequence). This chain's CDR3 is CASSPAHRGLTEAFF. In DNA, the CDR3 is TGTGCCAGCAGCCCGGCCCACAGGGGCCTCACTGAAGCTTTCTTT.

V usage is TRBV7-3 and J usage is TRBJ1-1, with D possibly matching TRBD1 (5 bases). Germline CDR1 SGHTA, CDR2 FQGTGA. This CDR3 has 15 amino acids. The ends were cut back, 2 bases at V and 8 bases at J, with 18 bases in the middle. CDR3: CASSLDPGISSEAFF. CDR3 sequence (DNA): TGTGCCAGCAGCTTAGATCCAGGGATCTCATCAGAAGCTTTCTTT.

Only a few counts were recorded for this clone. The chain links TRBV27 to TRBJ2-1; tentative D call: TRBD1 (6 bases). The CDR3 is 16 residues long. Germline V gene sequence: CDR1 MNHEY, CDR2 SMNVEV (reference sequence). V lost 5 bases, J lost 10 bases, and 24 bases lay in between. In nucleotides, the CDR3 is TGTGCCAGCAGTCCCTGGGACATCATGATAGAGAGGGAGCAGTTCTTC. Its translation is CASSPWDIMIEREQFF.

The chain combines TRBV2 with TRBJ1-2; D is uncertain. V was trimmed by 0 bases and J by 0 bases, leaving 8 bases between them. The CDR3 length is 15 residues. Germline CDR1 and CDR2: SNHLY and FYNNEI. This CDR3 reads CASSEARTPNYGYTF. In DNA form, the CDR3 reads TGTGCCAGCAGTGAAGCCCGGACTCCTAACTATGGCTACACCTTC.

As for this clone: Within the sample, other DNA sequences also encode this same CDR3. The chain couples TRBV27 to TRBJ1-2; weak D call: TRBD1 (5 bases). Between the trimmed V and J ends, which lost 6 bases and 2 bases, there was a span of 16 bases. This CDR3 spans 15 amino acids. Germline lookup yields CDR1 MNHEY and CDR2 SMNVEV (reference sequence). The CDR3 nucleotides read TGTGCCAGCAGCTTAGTGCCGGGACTCAACTATGGCTACACCTTC. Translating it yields CASSLVPGLNYGYTF.

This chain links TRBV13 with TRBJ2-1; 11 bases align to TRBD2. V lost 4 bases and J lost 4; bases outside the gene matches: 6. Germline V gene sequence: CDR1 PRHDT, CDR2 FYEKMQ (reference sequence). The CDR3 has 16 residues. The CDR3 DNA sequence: TGTGCCAGCAGCTCCACTAGCGGGGGAGCTTACAATGAGCAGTTCTTC. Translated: CASSSTSGGAYNEQFF.

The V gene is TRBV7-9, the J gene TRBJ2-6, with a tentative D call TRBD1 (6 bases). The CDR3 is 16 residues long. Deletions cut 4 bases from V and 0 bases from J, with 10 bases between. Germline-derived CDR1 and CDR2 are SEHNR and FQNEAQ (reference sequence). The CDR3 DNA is TGTGCCAGCAGCTCAATACAGGGCTCTGGGGCCAACGTCCTGACTTTC. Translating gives CASSSIQGSGANVLTF.

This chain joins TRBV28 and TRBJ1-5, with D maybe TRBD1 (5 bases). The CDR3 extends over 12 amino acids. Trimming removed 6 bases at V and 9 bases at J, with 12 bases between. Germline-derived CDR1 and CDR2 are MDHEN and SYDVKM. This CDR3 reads CASRLMGGPQHF. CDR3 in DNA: TGTGCCAGCAGACTTATGGGGGGGCCCCAGCATTTT.

The CDR3 coding sequence is TGTGCCATCAGGAAGGGGACGGAGAACACTGAAGCTTTCTTT. Protein sequence: CAIRKGTENTEAFF. The chain links TRBV10-3 to TRBJ1-1; possibly TRBD1 for D (5 bases). Germline assignment: CDR1 ENHRY and CDR2 SYGVKD. V lost 6 bases, J lost 1 base, and 12 bases lay in between. The CDR3 sequence is 14 residues long.

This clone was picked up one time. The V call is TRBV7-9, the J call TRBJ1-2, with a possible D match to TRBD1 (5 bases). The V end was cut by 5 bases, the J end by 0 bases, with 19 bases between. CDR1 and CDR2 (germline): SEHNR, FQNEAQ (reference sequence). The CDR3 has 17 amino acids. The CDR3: CASSVMHRMGANYGYTF. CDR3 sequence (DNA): TGTGCCAGCAGCGTTATGCACAGGATGGGTGCTAACTATGGCTACACCTTC.

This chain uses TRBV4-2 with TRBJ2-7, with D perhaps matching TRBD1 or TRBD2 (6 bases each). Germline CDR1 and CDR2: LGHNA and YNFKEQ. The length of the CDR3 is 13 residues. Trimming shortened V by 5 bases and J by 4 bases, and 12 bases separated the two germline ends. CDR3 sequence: CASSYPGAYEQYF. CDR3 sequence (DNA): TGTGCCAGCAGCTATCCGGGGGCTTACGAGCAGTACTTC.